The source of this T cell receptor (beta chain) is a study of blood T cell repertoires in COVID-19. For the study at large: Italy, Spain and the United States were the sources of the convalescent and acute COVID-19 samples. Sources were T cells, B-cell-depleted T cells, or PBMCs; the material itself was cDNA or gDNA.

Method: immunoSEQ multiplex PCR; TCRdb's copy keeps in-frame clones and lacks some. The table has roughly 230,000 clones, roughly 87% seen once. Only one count was recorded for this clone. CDR1 LNHNV and CDR2 YYDKDF come from the germline V gene (reference sequence). V lost 3 bases to trimming and J lost 2 bases, with 11 bases between them. The length of the CDR3 is 15 residues. What was sequenced was peripheral blood. This receptor was obtained from a middle-aged woman who had recovered from COVID-19. The rearrangement uses TRBV15 and TRBJ2-1, with D tentatively TRBD2 (5 bases). Here the CDR3 reads CATSSSGKAYNEQFF. CDR3 DNA: TGTGCCACCAGCAGTTCGGGGAAAGCCTACAATGAGCAGTTCTTC. Full variable domain (rest looked up from reference TRBV15 and TRBJ2-1): DAMVIQNPRYQVTQFGKPVTLSCSQTLNHNVMYWYQQKSSQAPKLLFHYYDKDFNNEADTPDNFQSRRPNTSFCFLDIRSPGLGDTAMYLCATSSSGKAYNEQFFGPGTRLTVL.